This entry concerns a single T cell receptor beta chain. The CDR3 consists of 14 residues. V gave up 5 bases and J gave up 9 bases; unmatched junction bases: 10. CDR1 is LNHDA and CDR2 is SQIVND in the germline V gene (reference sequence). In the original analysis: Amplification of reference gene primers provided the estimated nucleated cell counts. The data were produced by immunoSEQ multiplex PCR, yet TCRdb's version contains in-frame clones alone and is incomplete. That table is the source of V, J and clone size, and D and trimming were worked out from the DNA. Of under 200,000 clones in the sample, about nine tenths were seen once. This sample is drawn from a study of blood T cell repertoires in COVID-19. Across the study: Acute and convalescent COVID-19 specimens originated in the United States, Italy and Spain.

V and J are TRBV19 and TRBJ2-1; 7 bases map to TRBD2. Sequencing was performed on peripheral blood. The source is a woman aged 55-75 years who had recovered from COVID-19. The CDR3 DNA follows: TGTGCCAGTAGTTGGGGGGGGGTAGTTGGTGAGCAGTTCTTC. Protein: CASSWGGVVGEQFF.